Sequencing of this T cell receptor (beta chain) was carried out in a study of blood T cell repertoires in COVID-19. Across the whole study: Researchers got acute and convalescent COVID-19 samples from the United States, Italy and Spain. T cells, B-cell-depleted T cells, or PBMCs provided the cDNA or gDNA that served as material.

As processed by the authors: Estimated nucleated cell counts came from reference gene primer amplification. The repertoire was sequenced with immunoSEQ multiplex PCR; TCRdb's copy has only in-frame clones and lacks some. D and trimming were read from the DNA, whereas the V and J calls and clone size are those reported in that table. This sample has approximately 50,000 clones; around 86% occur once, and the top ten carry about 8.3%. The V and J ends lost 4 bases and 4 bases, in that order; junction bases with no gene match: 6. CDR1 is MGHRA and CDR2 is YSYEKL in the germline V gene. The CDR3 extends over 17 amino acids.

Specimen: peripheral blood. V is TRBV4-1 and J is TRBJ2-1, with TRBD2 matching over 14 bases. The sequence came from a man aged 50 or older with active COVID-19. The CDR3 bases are TGCGCCAGCAGCCCACTTGGACTAGCGGGGGGTTACAATGAGCAGTTCTTC. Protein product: CASSPLGLAGGYNEQFF.